Given below is one T cell receptor (beta chain) in context. The antigen is unknown. This sample stems from a study of monozygotic twins with inflammatory bowel disease. Study results and caveats: Lower TCRbeta diversity (inverse Simpson) was seen in IBD patients than in healthy co-twins.

TCRdb processed the 5' RACE reads again and assigns one entry to each CDR3 protein, with no DNA. Here the sample table reports 300,000 to 400,000 distinct CDR3 sequences. CDR1 SQVTM and CDR2 ANQGSEA come from the germline V gene. The CDR3 length is 15 residues. V usage is TRBV29-1 and J usage is TRBJ1-1. The TCR originated in a human donor with ulcerative colitis or Crohn's disease, or a healthy co-twin of an affected twin (not recorded which). Specimen: blood. CDR3 protein: CSVEDGGRGGTEAFF.